This T cell receptor beta chain was found in a study of control samples from healthy donors and cancer patients. Here immunoSEQ multiplex PCR was the method, and the copy in TCRdb shows in-frame clones only, minus some. The data show just under 75,000 clones, with less than 90% seen just once and 4% held by the top ten. The CDR3 extends over 13 amino acids. Germline V CDR1 and CDR2: LGHDT, YNNKEL (reference sequence). V was clipped by 2 bases and J by 7 bases, with 12 bases between them. The sequence was collected from a woman aged 50 to 65 in good health. V is TRBV3-1 (or the pseudogene TRBV3-2) and J is TRBJ2-7; possible D gene TRBD2, 5 bases. The sample consisted of blood. CDR3 bases: TGTGCCAGCAGCCAACTAAATAGGGAGGAGCAGTACTTC. This codes for CASSQLNREEQYF.